This TCR beta chain was sequenced during a study of technical replicates of blood from a handful of donors. The sample holds a few counts of this clone. Sequenced by immunoSEQ multiplex PCR; TCRdb stores in-frame clones only, minus some. Of some 69,000 clones in the sample, over 80% were seen once. Trimming at V came to 1 base and at J to 0 bases, leaving 15 bases not matched to a gene. Germline CDR1 reads LGHNA; CDR2 reads YSLEER. The CDR3 covers 19 residues. V gene TRBV4-3 combines with J gene TRBJ2-7; the match to TRBD2 covers 7 bases. This clonotype was sampled from a human donor in good health. Some clones in this sample may be carry-over from other donors' samples. Sequenced input: PBMCs. The CDR3, as DNA: TGCGCCAGCAGCCAAGGAATCCTCTGGCGGGAGCTTCCCTCCTACGAGCAGTACTTC. Encoded protein: CASSQGILWRELPSYEQYF.